These T cell receptor beta chains were read from a single sample in a study of radiation and T cells in renal cell carcinoma. Clones were read by immunoSEQ multiplex PCR, and TCRdb kept only the in-frame ones, dropping some. Here the sample spans more than 140,000 clones, less than 85% being singletons. Sequencing used blood, obtained from a patient whose treatment included radiotherapy and nephrectomy. These receptor sequences come from a woman in her forties or fifties with renal cell carcinoma. The CDR3 runs from the conserved cysteine through the conserved F or W. D genes are given only for firm matches. Only part of the rows carry a size: once, few, many, or a class if the clone is expanded.

j_call clone_size d_call v_call cdr3_nt cdr3_aa
TRBJ2-1 . TRBD2 TRBV2 TGTGCCAGCAGTAAAGGACTAGCTGGCTACAATGAGCAGTTCTTC CASSKGLAGYNEQFF
TRBJ1-2 . TRBD1 TRBV7-2 TGTGCCACCAGGGGGGGCAGGGGGTCCTATGGCTACACCTTC CATRGGRGSYGYTF
TRBJ2-7 . . TRBV18 TGTGCCAGCTCACCACCGGGGAGCTACGAGCAGTACTTC CASSPPGSYEQYF
TRBJ1-1 . TRBD1 TRBV5-6 TGTGCCAGCAGCTTTTTCGACAGGGAGGACACTGAAGCTTTCTTT CASSFFDREDTEAFF
TRBJ1-2 . . TRBV19 TGTGCCAGTAGTATGTCGGGACACGAAACTAACTATGGCTACACCTTC CASSMSGHETNYGYTF
TRBJ2-7 . TRBD1 TRBV7-2 TGTGCCAGCAGCTTCCGGGAGGACAGGGGGCTATTGTCCTACGAGCAGTACTTC CASSFREDRGLLSYEQYF
TRBJ2-1 . . TRBV5-1 TGCGCCAGCAGCGGAGCAGGGCTTCCTCTGAAGCAGTTCTTC CASSGAGLPLKQFF
TRBJ2-5 . . TRBV7-2 TGTGCCAGCAGCCCTGGGGTCCAAGAGACCCAGTACTTC CASSPGVQETQYF
TRBJ2-7 . . TRBV5-1 TGCGCCAGCAGCCCGGGGACGGCCTACGAGCAGTACTTC CASSPGTAYEQYF
TRBJ2-7 . . TRBV7-9 TGTGCCAGCAGCTTCCCCACAGGCGAGCAGTACTTC CASSFPTGEQYF
TRBJ2-3 . . TRBV7-2 TGTGCCAGCAGCTTCCGGGAGATATCAGATACGCAGTATTTT CASSFREISDTQYF
TRBJ1-6 . . TRBV30 TGTGCCTGGAGTGGCAGGGTTGACTCACCCCTCCACTTT CAWSGRVDSPLHF
TRBJ2-2 . . TRBV28 TGTGCCAGCGGTCTGGGGTACACCGGGGAGCTGTTTTTT CASGLGYTGELFF
TRBJ1-2 . . TRBV6-5 TGTGCCAGCAGTTCGGGGGTCCTACCCCCTGGCTACACCTTC CASSSGVLPPGYTF
TRBJ2-2 . . TRBV7-9 TGTGCCAGCAGCTTTTCCGGGGCCGGGGAGCTGTTTTTT CASSFSGAGELFF
TRBJ2-2 . TRBD1 TRBV9 TGTGCCAGCAGAACCGGGACAGGGGTGAACACCGGGGAGCTGTTTTTT CASRTGTGVNTGELFF
TRBJ2-2 . . TRBV20-1 TGCAGTGCTCGATCGGTCGGGGAGCTGTTTTTT CSARSVGELFF
TRBJ2-7 . TRBD2 TRBV9 TGTGCCAGCAGCGTAGAGGGCGGGAGCTACGAGCAGTACTTC CASSVEGGSYEQYF
TRBJ1-1 . . TRBV25-1 TGTGCCACCGCGGACGTTAACACTGAAGCTTTCTTT CATADVNTEAFF
TRBJ1-2 few . TRBV19 TGTGCCAGTAGTATAGATCGCCGGTCAAGAGGCTACACCTTC CASSIDRRSRGYTF
TRBJ2-7 . TRBD1 TRBV28 TGTGCCAGCACAGGGGGAAAGGTTTGGGAGCAGTACTTC CASTGGKVWEQYF
TRBJ1-2 . . TRBV28 TGTGCCAGCAGTTTACAGTATGGCTACACCTTC CASSLQYGYTF
TRBJ2-5 few . TRBV5-5 TGTGCCAGCAGCCCAGGGGCGGGAGTAGGGGAGACCCAGTACTTC CASSPGAGVGETQYF
TRBJ1-4 few TRBD1 TRBV28 TGTGCCAGCAGTTCGACAGGGGATAATGAAAAACTGTTTTTT CASSSTGDNEKLFF
TRBJ1-6 few . TRBV28 TGTGCCAGCAGTTTACAGGACACACTTGGGCCCCTCCACTTT CASSLQDTLGPLHF
TRBJ2-3 . . TRBV2 TGTGCCAGACAGGGAACAGATACGCAGTATTTT CARQGTDTQYF
TRBJ1-1 . . TRBV30 TGTGCCTGGAGTGTACTGGGGCGGACTGAAGCTTTCTTT CAWSVLGRTEAFF
TRBJ2-7 . . TRBV5-4 TGTGCCAGCAGCCCGGGATCCGGGAGCTACGAGCAGTACTTC CASSPGSGSYEQYF
TRBJ2-5 . . TRBV10-3 TGTGCCATCAGTGAGTCGCCACAAGAGACCCAGTACTTC CAISESPQETQYF
TRBJ2-4 . . TRBV7-9 TGTGCCAGCAGCTTAGGGGGAGAGGATACAGGGCAGTTC CASSLGGEDTGQF
TRBJ2-3 . TRBD1 TRBV30 TGTGCCTGGAGTTCCGGGACAGGGATCACAGATACGCAGTATTTT CAWSSGTGITDTQYF
TRBJ2-1 . TRBD1 TRBV30 TGTGCCTGGAGTTGGGGACAGGGCGTTGTTAATGAGCAGTTCTTC CAWSWGQGVVNEQFF
TRBJ2-4 . TRBD1 TRBV10-1 TGCGCCAGCAGTGGGGACAGGGGCATTCAGTACTTC CASSGDRGIQYF
TRBJ1-6 . . TRBV5-1 TGCGCCAGCAGCCCAGGACTGAGCTCCTATAATTCACCCCTCCACTTT CASSPGLSSYNSPLHF
TRBJ1-2 . . TRBV10-3 TGTGCCATCAGTTTGGGAGACGACTATGGCTACACCTTC CAISLGDDYGYTF
TRBJ2-7 . . TRBV14 TGTGCCAGCAGCCCCACCCAATTCTACGAGCAGTACTTC CASSPTQFYEQYF
TRBJ1-2 . TRBD1 TRBV9 TGTGCCAGCAGCGTACTGATAGAGGGGGCGGGCTATGGCTACACCTTC CASSVLIEGAGYGYTF
TRBJ2-1 . TRBD2 TRBV5-1 TGCGCCAGCAGCGGAAAACACGGGCTAGCGGGAGGGAATGAGCAGTTCTTC CASSGKHGLAGGNEQFF
TRBJ2-2 . TRBD1 TRBV9 TGTGCCAGCAGCGCGACCCGGACAGGGGGCAACACCGGGGAGCTGTTTTTT CASSATRTGGNTGELFF
TRBJ2-3 . . TRBV18 TGTGCCAGCTCACCATACGACAGCACAGATACGCAGTATTTT CASSPYDSTDTQYF
TRBJ2-2 . . TRBV9 TGTGCCAGCAGCGTGGTCTTAAACACCGGGGAGCTGTTTTTT CASSVVLNTGELFF
TRBJ1-5 . . TRBV2 TGTGCCAGCAGTGGAAGGGGAGTCAATCAGCCCCAGCATTTT CASSGRGVNQPQHF
TRBJ2-7 . TRBD1 TRBV5-4 TGTGCCAGCAGTTCACAGGGGGTGGACCACGAGCAGTACTTC CASSSQGVDHEQYF
TRBJ2-7 once . TRBV11-2 TGTGCCAGCAGCCCACTCGACAGGACCTACGAGCAGTACTTC CASSPLDRTYEQYF
TRBJ2-7 few TRBD1 TRBV5-1 TGCGCCAGCAGCGGAGACAGGGGCACCTACGAGCAGTACTTC CASSGDRGTYEQYF
TRBJ2-7 . . TRBV4-3 TGCGCCAGCAGCCCGAGGGGCGCCTACGAGCAGTACTTC CASSPRGAYEQYF